A single sample gave rise to the 4 T cell receptor beta chains below, sequenced in a study of technical replicates of blood from a few donors. Produced via immunoSEQ multiplex PCR; TCRdb's table is partial and in-frame only. The table includes under 80,000 clones, roughly 94% detected once. Sample: T cells isolated from PBMCs. The receptors were gathered from a human donor in good health.

This sequence joins TRBV10-3 and TRBJ1-5; D gene ambiguous. The CDR3 runs 16 residues. V lost 0 bases to trimming and J lost 2 bases, with 11 bases between them. The germline gives CDR1 ENHRY, CDR2 SYGVKD. CDR3 region: CAISESTGVRNQPQHF. CDR3 sequence (DNA): TGTGCCATCAGTGAGTCAACCGGGGTGCGCAATCAGCCCCAGCATTTT.

The V call is TRBV19, the J call TRBJ2-7; 7 nucleotides align to TRBD2. CDR3 length: 13 residues. V dropped 5 bases and J dropped 5; count of bases not matched to a gene: 6. Germline assignment: CDR1 LNHDA and CDR2 SQIVND (reference sequence). CDR3 DNA sequence: TGTGCCAGTAGTCCGCGGACTAGGGACGAGCAGTACTTC. It codes for CASSPRTRDEQYF.

This chain links TRBV5-8 with TRBJ1-4; perhaps TRBD1 as D (5 bases). V was trimmed by 0 bases and J by 7 bases, leaving 10 bases between them. Per the germline V gene, CDR1 is SGHTS and CDR2 is YDEGEE. The CDR3 has 14 amino acids. The CDR3: CASSLGGDAEKLFF. CDR3 DNA: TGTGCCAGCAGCTTGGGGGGGGACGCTGAAAAACTGTTTTTT.

This chain uses TRBV4-1 with TRBJ2-5; D possibly corresponds to TRBD2 (6 bases). Germline-derived CDR1 and CDR2 are MGHRA and YSYEKL. V was cut by 4 bases and J by 5 bases, with 14 bases left in between. This CDR3 spans 14 amino acids. CDR3 loop: CASSPEFSGETQYF. In DNA, the CDR3 is TGCGCCAGCAGCCCCGAGTTTAGCGGCGAGACCCAGTACTTC.